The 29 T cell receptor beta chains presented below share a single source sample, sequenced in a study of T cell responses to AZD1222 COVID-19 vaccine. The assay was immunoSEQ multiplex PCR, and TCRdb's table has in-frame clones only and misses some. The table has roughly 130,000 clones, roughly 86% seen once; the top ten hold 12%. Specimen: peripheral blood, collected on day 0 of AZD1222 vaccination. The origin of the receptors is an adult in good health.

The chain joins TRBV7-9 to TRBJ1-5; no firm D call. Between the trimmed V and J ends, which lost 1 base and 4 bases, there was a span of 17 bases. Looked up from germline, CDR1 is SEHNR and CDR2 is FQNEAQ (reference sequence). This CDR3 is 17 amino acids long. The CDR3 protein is CASSLDYESGINQPQHF. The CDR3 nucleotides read TGTGCCAGCAGCTTAGACTACGAAAGTGGAATTAATCAGCCCCAGCATTTT.

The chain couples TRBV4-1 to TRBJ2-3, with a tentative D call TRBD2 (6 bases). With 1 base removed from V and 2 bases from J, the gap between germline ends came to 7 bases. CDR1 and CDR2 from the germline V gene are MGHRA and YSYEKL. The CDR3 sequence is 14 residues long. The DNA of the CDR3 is TGCGCCAGCAGCCAAGGGACTAACACAGATACGCAGTATTTT. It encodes CASSQGTNTDTQYF.

The CDR3 DNA is TGTGCCAGCAGCGCAGGGGGTGTCTATGGCTACACCTTC. Translated: CASSAGGVYGYTF. The chain couples TRBV5-6 to TRBJ1-2; 7 positions match TRBD1. Germline V gene lookup returns CDR1 SGHDT and CDR2 YYEEEE. V shed 4 bases, J shed 4 bases, and the junction held 4 bases outside the gene matches. The CDR3 totals 13 residues.

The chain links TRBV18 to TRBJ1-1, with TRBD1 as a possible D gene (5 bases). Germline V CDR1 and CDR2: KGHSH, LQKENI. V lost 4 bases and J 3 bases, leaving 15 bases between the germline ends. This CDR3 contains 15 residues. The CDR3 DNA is TGTGCCAGCTCACTCAACGGGGCGACGGACACTGAAGCTTTCTTT. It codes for CASSLNGATDTEAFF.

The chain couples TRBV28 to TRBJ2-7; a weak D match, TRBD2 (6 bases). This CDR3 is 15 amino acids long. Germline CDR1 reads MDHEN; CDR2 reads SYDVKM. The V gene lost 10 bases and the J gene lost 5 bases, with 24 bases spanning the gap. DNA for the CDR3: TGTGCCACCGTGGGCGGGGTGTTCCGACCCGACGAGCAGTACTTC. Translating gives CATVGGVFRPDEQYF.

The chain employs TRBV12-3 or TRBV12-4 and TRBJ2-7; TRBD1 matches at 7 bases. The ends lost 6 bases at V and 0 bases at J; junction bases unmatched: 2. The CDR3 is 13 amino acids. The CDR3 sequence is CASRTGNSYEQYF. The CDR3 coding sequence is TGTGCCAGCAGGACAGGGAACTCCTACGAGCAGTACTTC.

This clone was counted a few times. This CDR3 reads CSAKLRGYTF. Written as DNA, the CDR3 is TGCAGTGCTAAGCTGCGTGGCTACACCTTC. The chain couples TRBV20-1 to TRBJ1-2; D remains ambiguous. CDR3 length equals 10 residues. The V end was cut by 4 bases, the J end by 7 bases, with 7 bases between. Per the germline V gene, CDR1 is DFQATT and CDR2 is SNEGSKA (reference sequence).

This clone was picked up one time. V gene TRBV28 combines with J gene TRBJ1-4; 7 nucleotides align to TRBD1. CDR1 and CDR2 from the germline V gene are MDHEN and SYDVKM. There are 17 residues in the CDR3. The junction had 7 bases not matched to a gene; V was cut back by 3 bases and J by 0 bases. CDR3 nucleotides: TGTGCCAGCAGTTTTGAAGGGGGCGGGCCAACTAATGAAAAACTGTTTTTT. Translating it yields CASSFEGGGPTNEKLFF.

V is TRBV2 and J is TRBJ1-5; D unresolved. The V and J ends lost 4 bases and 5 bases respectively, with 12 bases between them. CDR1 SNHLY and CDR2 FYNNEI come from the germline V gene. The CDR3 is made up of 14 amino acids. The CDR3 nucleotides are TGTGCCAGCAGTGTACTTCCGGAGGATCAGCCCCAGCATTTT. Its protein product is CASSVLPEDQPQHF.

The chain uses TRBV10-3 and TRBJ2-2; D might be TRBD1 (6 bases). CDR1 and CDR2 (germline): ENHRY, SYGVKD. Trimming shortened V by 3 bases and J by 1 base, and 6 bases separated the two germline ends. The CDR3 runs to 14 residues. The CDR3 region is CAISEQGNTGELFF. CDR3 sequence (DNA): TGTGCCATCAGTGAACAGGGGAACACCGGGGAGCTGTTTTTT.

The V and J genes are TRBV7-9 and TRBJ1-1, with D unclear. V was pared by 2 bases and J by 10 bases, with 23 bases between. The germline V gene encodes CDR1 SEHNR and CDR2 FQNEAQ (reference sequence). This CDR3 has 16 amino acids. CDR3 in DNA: TGTGCCAGCAGCTTATTACGAAGGCGCGAGAGAATTTCAGCTTTCTTT. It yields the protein CASSLLRRRERISAFF.

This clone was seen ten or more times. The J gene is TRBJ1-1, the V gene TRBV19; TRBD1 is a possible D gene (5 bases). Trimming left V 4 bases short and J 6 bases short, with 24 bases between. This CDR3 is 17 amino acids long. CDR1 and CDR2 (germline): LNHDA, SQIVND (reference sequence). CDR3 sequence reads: CASSTKGMGRGDPEAFF. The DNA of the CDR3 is TGTGCCAGTAGTACCAAGGGAATGGGACGAGGGGACCCTGAAGCTTTCTTT.

The CDR3 region is CASSQTGHQGYTF. The CDR3 nucleotides are TGTGCCAGCTCACAAACCGGGCATCAGGGCTACACCTTC. The chain joins TRBV18 to TRBJ1-2, with D uncertain. The germline V and J ends were trimmed by 4 bases and 8 bases, with 14 bases remaining between them. This CDR3 has 13 amino acids. Looked up from germline, CDR1 is KGHSH and CDR2 is LQKENI.

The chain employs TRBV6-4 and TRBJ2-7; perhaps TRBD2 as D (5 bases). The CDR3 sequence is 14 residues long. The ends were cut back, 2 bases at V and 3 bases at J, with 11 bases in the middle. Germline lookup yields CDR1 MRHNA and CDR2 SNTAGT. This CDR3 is CASSDREMVYEQYF. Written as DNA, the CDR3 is TGTGCCAGCAGTGACCGGGAAATGGTCTACGAGCAGTACTTC.

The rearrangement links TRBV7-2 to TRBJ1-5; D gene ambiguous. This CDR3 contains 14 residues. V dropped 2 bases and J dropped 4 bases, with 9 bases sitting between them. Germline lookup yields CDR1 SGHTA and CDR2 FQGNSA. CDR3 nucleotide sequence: TGTGCCAGCAGCTTATCACCAAGAAATCAGCCCCAGCATTTT. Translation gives CASSLSPRNQPQHF.

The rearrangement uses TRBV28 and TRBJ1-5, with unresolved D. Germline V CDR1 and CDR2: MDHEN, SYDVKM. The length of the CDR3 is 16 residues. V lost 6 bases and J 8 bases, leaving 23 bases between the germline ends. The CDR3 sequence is CASSVMGGEGPEPQHF. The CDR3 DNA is TGTGCCAGCAGCGTTATGGGCGGGGAGGGCCCGGAGCCCCAGCATTTT.

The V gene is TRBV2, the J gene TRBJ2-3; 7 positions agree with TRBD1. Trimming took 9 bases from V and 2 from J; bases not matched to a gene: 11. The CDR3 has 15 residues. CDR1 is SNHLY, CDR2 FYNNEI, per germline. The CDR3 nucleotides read TGTGCCAGTGAAATACAGGGGCTCACCACAGATACGCAGTATTTT. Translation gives CASEIQGLTTDTQYF.

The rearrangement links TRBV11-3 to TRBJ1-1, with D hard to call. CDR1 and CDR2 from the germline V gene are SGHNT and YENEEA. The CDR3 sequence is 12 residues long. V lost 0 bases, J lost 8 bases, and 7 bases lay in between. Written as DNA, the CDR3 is TGTGCCAGCAGCTTAGAGACCGGGGAAGCTTTCTTT. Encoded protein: CASSLETGEAFF.

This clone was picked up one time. The CDR3 region has the DNA TGTGCCAGCAGCTTCCAAACCCCCGGGGAGCTGTTTTTT. Translating it yields CASSFQTPGELFF. This chain links TRBV9 with TRBJ2-2; D is undetermined. Trimming cost V 4 bases and J 6 bases, with 10 bases left between them. CDR1 is SGDLS, CDR2 YYNGEE, per germline. The CDR3 runs to 13 residues.

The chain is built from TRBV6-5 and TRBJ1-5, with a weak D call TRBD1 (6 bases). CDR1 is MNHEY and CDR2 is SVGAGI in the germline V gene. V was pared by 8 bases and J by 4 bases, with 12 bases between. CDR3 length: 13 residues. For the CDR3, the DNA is TGTGCCAGCGGGGGGGGGCTGAATCAGCCCCAGCATTTT. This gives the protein CASGGGLNQPQHF.

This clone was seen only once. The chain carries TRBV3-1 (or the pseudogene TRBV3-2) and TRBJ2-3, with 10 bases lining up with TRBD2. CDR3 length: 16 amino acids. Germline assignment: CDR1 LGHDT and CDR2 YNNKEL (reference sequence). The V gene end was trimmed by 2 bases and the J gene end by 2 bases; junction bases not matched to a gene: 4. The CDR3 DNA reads TGTGCCAGCAGCCAACAGCGGGGGGGTTTCACAGATACGCAGTATTTT. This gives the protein CASSQQRGGFTDTQYF.

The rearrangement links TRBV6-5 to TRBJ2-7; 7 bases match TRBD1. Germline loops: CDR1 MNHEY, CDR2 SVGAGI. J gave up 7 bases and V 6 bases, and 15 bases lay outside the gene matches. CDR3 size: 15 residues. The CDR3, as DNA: TGTGCCAGCAGAAACTTACAGGGGCCCGGTAGAGAGCAGTACTTC. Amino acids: CASRNLQGPGREQYF.

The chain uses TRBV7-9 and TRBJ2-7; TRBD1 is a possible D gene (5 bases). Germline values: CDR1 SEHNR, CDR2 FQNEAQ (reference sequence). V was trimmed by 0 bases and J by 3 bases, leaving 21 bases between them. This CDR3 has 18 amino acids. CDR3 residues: CASSLAGDLDYSHYEQYF. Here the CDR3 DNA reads TGTGCCAGCAGCTTAGCAGGGGATCTCGATTATTCCCACTACGAGCAGTACTTC.

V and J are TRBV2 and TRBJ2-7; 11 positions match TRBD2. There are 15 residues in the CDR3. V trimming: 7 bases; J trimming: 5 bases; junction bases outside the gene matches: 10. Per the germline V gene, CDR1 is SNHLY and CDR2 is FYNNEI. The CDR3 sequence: CASNLLAGARDEQYF. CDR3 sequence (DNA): TGTGCCAGCAATCTACTAGCGGGAGCTCGCGACGAGCAGTACTTC.

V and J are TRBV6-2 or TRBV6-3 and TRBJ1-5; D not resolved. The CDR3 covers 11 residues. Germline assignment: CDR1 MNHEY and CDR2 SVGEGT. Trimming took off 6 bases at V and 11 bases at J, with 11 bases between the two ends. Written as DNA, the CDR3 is TGTGCCAGCAGCCAGATGGGGACCCAGCATTTT. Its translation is CASSQMGTQHF.

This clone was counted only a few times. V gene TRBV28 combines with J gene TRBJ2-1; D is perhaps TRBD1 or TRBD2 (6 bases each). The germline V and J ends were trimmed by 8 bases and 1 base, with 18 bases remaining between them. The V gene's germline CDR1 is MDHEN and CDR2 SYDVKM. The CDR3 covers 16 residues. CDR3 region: CASRLGQGSSYNEQFF. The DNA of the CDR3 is TGTGCCAGCCGACTAGGGCAGGGGTCGTCCTACAATGAGCAGTTCTTC. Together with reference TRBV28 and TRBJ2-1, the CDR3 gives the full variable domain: DVKVTQSSRYLVKRTGEKVFLECVQDMDHENMFWYRQDPGLGLRLIYFSYDVKMKEKGDIPEGYSVSREKKERFSLILESASTNQTSMYLCASRLGQGSSYNEQFFGPGTRLTVL.

DNA for the CDR3: TGCAGCGCAAACACATTCACAGGGGGCAGGGATGGCTACACCTTC. Its translation: CSANTFTGGRDGYTF. J is TRBJ1-2 and V is TRBV29-1; 9 bases fit TRBD1. Germline-derived CDR1 and CDR2 are SQVTM and ANQGSEA. The CDR3 extends over 15 amino acids. Trimming cost V 7 bases and J 6 bases; bases outside gene matches: 15.

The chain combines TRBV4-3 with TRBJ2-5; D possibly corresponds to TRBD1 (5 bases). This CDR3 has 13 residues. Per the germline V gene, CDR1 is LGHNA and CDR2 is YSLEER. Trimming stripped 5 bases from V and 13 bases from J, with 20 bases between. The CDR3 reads CASSSAPGHMRYF. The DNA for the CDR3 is TGCGCCAGCAGCTCCGCCCCCGGACACATGCGGTACTTC.

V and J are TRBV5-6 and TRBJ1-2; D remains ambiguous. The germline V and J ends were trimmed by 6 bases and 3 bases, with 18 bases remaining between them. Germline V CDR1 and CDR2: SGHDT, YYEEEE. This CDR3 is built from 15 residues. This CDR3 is CASTSPGRPDYGYTF. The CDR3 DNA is TGTGCCAGCACCTCCCCGGGCAGGCCTGACTATGGCTACACCTTC.